This T cell receptor beta chain derives from a study of identical twins. Whole-study results and caveats: It was possible that invariant MAIT and iNKT cells partly confounded the zero-insertion analyses. Out-of-frame TCR alpha sharing observed in monozygotic twins exceeded model estimates. Fewer insertions characterized abundant cord blood beta clonotypes, whereas memory repertoires showed none.

Each donor was a healthy Caucasian. TCRdb used MiXCR to reprocess the 5' RACE reads, holding one entry per CDR3 protein. Of roughly 570,000 distinct CDR3 sequences in the sample, around a tenth are singletons; the top ten hold approximately 3.2%. Trimming removed 0 bases from V and 4 bases from J; junction bases left unmatched: 10. This CDR3 comprises 16 residues. Germline V CDR1 and CDR2: DFQATT, SNEGSKA (reference sequence). This clonotype was counted a few times. Its antigen is not known. Separately, the same data were catalogued under a study of yellow fever vaccine responses in identical twins.

Sequencing was performed on PBMCs. The sequence was collected from a woman aged 18-29 years in good health. The rearrangement joins TRBV20-1 to TRBJ2-5, with 8 bases aligning to TRBD1. CDR3 amino acids: CSARESGQGAGETQYF. In DNA, the CDR3 is TGCAGTGCTAGAGAATCTGGGCAGGGGGCTGGAGAGACCCAGTACTTC.